This entry is about one T cell receptor (beta chain). The sample originates from a study of blood T cells in healthy people across ages. A second about 6 to 12 cycle PCR used barcoded and J-beta primers. TCRdb re-called the 5' RACE reads through MiXCR, storing one row per CDR3 protein. Of hundreds of thousands of distinct CDR3 sequences in the sample, around 68% were seen once. Sequenced material: blood. This receptor was identified in a man younger than 45 in good health.

The CDR3 nucleotides read TGCGCCAGCAGTGAGAACAGGGATAATGAGCAGTTCTTC. This translates into CASSENRDNEQFF. The genes are TRBV10-1 and TRBJ2-1; possibly TRBD1 for D (6 bases). Looked up from germline, CDR1 is WNHNN and CDR2 is SYGVQD (reference sequence). V lost 2 bases, J lost 7 bases, and 9 bases lay in between. The CDR3 runs to 13 residues.